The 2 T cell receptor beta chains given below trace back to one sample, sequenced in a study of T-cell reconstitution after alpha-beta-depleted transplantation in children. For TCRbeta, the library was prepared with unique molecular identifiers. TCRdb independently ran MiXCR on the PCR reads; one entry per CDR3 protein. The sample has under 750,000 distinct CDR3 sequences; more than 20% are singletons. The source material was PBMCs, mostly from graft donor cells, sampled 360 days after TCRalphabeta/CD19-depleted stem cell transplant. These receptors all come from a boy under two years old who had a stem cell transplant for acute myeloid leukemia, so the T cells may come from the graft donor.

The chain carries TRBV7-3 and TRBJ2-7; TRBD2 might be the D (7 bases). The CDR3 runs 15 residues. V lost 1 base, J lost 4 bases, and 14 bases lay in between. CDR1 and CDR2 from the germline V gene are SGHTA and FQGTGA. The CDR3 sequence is CASSLNTGGPYEQYF. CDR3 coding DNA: TGTGCCAGCAGCTTAAATACCGGGGGGCCTTACGAGCAGTACTTC.

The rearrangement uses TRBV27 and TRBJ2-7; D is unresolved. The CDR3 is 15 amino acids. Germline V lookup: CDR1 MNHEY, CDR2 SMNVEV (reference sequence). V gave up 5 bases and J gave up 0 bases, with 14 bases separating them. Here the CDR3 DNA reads TGTGCCAGCAGTGAGAGGCCCTTCTCCTCCTACGAGCAGTACTTC. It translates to CASSERPFSSYEQYF.